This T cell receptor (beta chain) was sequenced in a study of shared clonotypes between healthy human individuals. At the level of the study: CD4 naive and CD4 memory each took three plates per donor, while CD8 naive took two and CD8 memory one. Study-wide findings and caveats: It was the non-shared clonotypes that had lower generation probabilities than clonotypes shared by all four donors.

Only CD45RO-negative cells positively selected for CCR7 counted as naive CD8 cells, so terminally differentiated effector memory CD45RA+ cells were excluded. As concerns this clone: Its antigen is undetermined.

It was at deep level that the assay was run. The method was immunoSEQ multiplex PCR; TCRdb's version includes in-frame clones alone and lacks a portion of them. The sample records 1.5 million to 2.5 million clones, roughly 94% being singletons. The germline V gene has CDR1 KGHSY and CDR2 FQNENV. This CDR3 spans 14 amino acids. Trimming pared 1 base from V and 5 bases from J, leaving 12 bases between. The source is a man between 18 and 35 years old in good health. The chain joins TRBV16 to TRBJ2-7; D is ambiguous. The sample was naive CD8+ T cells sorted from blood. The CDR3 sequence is CASSQLETWDEQYF. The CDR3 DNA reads TGTGCCAGCAGCCAATTGGAGACCTGGGACGAGCAGTACTTC.